Shown below are 29 T cell receptor beta chains from a single sample sequenced in a study of blood T cell repertoires in COVID-19. Libraries were prepared by immunoSEQ multiplex PCR; TCRdb keeps only in-frame clonotypes and omits some of them. Here the sample spans about 400,000 clones, approximately 91% being singletons. Sequenced sample: PBMCs or T cells enriched from blood (not recorded which). These receptor sequences come from a middle-aged woman with acute COVID-19.

For the CDR3, the DNA is TGTGCCAGCAGGACAGGGGGGGCCTACGAGCAGTACTTC. It is translated as CASRTGGAYEQYF. The chain is built from TRBV12-3 or TRBV12-4 and TRBJ2-7, with 9 bases identical to TRBD1. V gave up 6 bases and J gave up 2 bases; unmatched junction bases: 2. The CDR3 runs 13 residues.

The chain links TRBV27 to TRBJ1-1, with D possibly matching TRBD1 (5 bases). The CDR3 loop spans 13 amino acids. The ends were cut back, 6 bases at V and 4 bases at J, with 12 bases in the middle. Germline V lookup: CDR1 MNHEY, CDR2 SMNVEV (reference sequence). The CDR3 nucleotides read TGTGCCAGCAGGGTGGGGCTGGGCACTGAAGCTTTCTTT. The encoded protein is CASRVGLGTEAFF.

This chain connects TRBV6-5 to TRBJ1-2; tentatively, D is TRBD1 (6 bases). V was trimmed by 2 bases and J by 3 bases, leaving 13 bases between them. The CDR3 is 15 residues long. CDR1 and CDR2 from the germline V gene are MNHEY and SVGAGI. CDR3 region: CASSYNRAYDYGYTF. The CDR3 DNA sequence: TGTGCCAGCAGTTACAACAGGGCTTATGACTATGGCTACACCTTC.

In this sample, this clone turned up once. The chain employs TRBV10-1 and TRBJ2-5, with D perhaps TRBD1 (6 bases). The germline gives CDR1 WNHNN, CDR2 SYGVQD (reference sequence). The CDR3 consists of 15 residues. The V end was cut by 4 bases, the J end by 1 base, with 13 bases between. DNA for the CDR3: TGCGCCAGCAGTGGCGTCGAGGACAGCCAAGAGACCCAGTACTTC. Its protein is CASSGVEDSQETQYF.

The chain recombines TRBV15 with TRBJ2-5, with 15 bases identical to TRBD2. CDR1 and CDR2 from the germline V gene are LNHNV and YYDKDF (reference sequence). This CDR3 contains 16 residues. J lost 5 bases, V lost 2 bases, and 3 bases had no gene match. The CDR3 DNA is TGTGCCACCAGCAGAAGGACTAGCGGGGGGGCGGAGACCCAGTACTTC. It specifies CATSRRTSGGAETQYF.

The genes are TRBV10-2 and TRBJ1-1; D call uncertain. CDR1 and CDR2 (germline): WSHSY, SAAADI. Trimming removed 11 bases from V and 3 bases from J, with 16 bases in between. There are 13 residues in the CDR3. The CDR3 reads CAAGGISYTEAFF. DNA of the CDR3: TGCGCCGCAGGAGGGATTTCCTACACTGAAGCTTTCTTT.

The genes are TRBV6-5 and TRBJ1-2, with a tentative D call TRBD1 (6 bases). Germline V gene sequence: CDR1 MNHEY, CDR2 SVGAGI. The germline V and J ends were trimmed by 0 bases and 2 bases, with 10 bases remaining between them. This CDR3 is 15 amino acids long. The CDR3 DNA sequence: TGTGCCAGCAGTTACTCGATAAGGGGGAACTATGGCTACACCTTC. Translating it yields CASSYSIRGNYGYTF.

The V gene is TRBV3-1 (or the pseudogene TRBV3-2), the J gene TRBJ1-6, with D possibly TRBD1 on 5 matching bases. The CDR3 has 13 amino acids. V was pared by 6 bases and J by 8 bases, with 11 bases between. CDR1 and CDR2 from the germline V gene are LGHDT and YNNKEL (reference sequence). The DNA of the CDR3 is TGTGCCAGCAGGGATTCAGGGTATTCACCCCTCCACTTT. Residues: CASRDSGYSPLHF.

The rearrangement links TRBV20-1 to TRBJ1-1; no reliable D call. The CDR3 has 12 residues. Germline V gene lookup returns CDR1 DFQATT and CDR2 SNEGSKA (reference sequence). Trimming left V 3 bases short and J 3 bases short, with 8 bases between. The CDR3 sequence: CSASPRDTEAFF. The CDR3, as DNA: TGCAGTGCTAGTCCGAGGGACACTGAAGCTTTCTTT.

The chain employs TRBV9 and TRBJ1-1, with D possibly being TRBD1 (6 bases). The CDR3 runs 14 residues. Germline V gives CDR1 SGDLS, CDR2 YYNGEE. V lost 4 bases and J lost 4, with 14 bases in between. This chain's CDR3 is CASSLLTGVTEAFF. For the CDR3, the DNA is TGTGCCAGCAGCCTTTTGACAGGCGTCACTGAAGCTTTCTTT.

In this sample, this clone turned up once. V gene TRBV2 combines with J gene TRBJ1-2; D not certain. CDR3 length: 14 residues. V shed 4 bases and J shed 6 bases, with 15 bases lying between them. Germline CDR1 reads SNHLY; CDR2 reads FYNNEI. CDR3 bases: TGTGCCAGCAGTGTTTGGCAGGACGGGGATGGCTACACCTTC. Encoded protein: CASSVWQDGDGYTF.

V is TRBV7-2 and J is TRBJ2-1; perhaps TRBD1 as D (5 bases). CDR1 SGHTA and CDR2 FQGNSA come from the germline V gene. The CDR3 consists of 16 residues. Trimming cost V 5 bases and J 5 bases, with 19 bases left between them. The CDR3 DNA sequence: TGTGCCAGCAGCGCGACTTATATAGGGGCAAACAATGAGCAGTTCTTC. This encodes CASSATYIGANNEQFF.

The chain combines TRBV19 with TRBJ2-3; TRBD2 aligns across 8 bases. This CDR3 has 15 amino acids. Germline trimming cut 3 bases from V and 1 base from J; bases unmatched to any gene: 3. The germline V gene has CDR1 LNHDA and CDR2 SQIVND (reference sequence). The CDR3: CASSMRRGGTDTQYF. The CDR3 DNA reads TGTGCCAGTAGTATGCGGCGGGGGGGCACAGATACGCAGTATTTT. The full variable domain, completed using reference TRBV19 and TRBJ2-3, is DGGITQSPKYLFRKEGQNVTLSCEQNLNHDAMYWYRQDPGQGLRLIYYSQIVNDFQKGDIAEGYSVSREKKESFPLTVTSAQKNPTAFYLCASSMRRGGTDTQYFGPGTRLTVL.

This chain links TRBV3-1 (or the pseudogene TRBV3-2) with TRBJ1-3; D not resolved. The CDR3 is 15 amino acids. CDR1 and CDR2 from the germline V gene are LGHDT and YNNKEL (reference sequence). V lost 5 bases, J lost 0 bases, and 11 bases lay in between. The CDR3 loop reads CASSTNRDSGNTIYF. Here the CDR3 DNA reads TGTGCCAGCAGCACAAACAGAGACTCTGGAAACACCATATATTTT.

The rearrangement joins TRBV5-4 to TRBJ2-7; TRBD1 agrees at 7 bases. CDR1 is SGHNT and CDR2 is YYREEE in the germline V gene (reference sequence). The CDR3 spans 14 residues. J gave up 4 bases and V 8 bases, and 12 bases lay outside the gene matches. CDR3 protein: CASETGWPDYEQYF. Written as DNA, the CDR3 is TGTGCCAGTGAGACAGGGTGGCCCGATTACGAGCAGTACTTC.

The count of this clone is one. The chain couples TRBV27 to TRBJ1-2; D is perhaps TRBD1 (6 bases). Germline V gene lookup returns CDR1 MNHEY and CDR2 SMNVEV (reference sequence). The V gene lost 5 bases and the J gene lost 3 bases, with 16 bases spanning the gap. The CDR3 is made up of 15 amino acids. The CDR3 loop is CASSRNLGTHYGYTF. CDR3 nucleotide sequence: TGTGCCAGCAGTCGCAACCTCGGGACACACTATGGCTACACCTTC.

This chain links TRBV5-4 with TRBJ2-2; tentative D call: TRBD1 (6 bases). The V gene lost 6 bases and the J gene lost 1 base, with 13 bases spanning the gap. Germline CDR1 reads SGHNT; CDR2 reads YYREEE (reference sequence). The CDR3 totals 15 residues. CDR3 DNA: TGTGCCAGCAAGGGGGAACAGGGGAACACCGGGGAGCTGTTTTTT. Translated: CASKGEQGNTGELFF. Based on the CDR3 plus reference TRBV5-4 and TRBJ2-2, the full variable domain is ETGVTQSPTHLIKTRGQQVTLRCSSQSGHNTVSWYQQALGQGPQFIFQYYREEENGRGNFPPRFSGLQFPNYSSELNVNALELDDSALYLCASKGEQGNTGELFFGEGSRLTVL.

This clone has more than one count but fewer than ten. The chain is built from TRBV5-1 and TRBJ1-1, with D possibly TRBD1 on 6 matching bases. Trimming took 5 bases from V and 2 from J, leaving 13 bases between them. The length of the CDR3 is 14 residues. Per germline, CDR1 SGHRS and CDR2 YFSETQ. CDR3 protein: CASRIFGGNTEAFF. In DNA form, the CDR3 reads TGCGCCAGCAGAATTTTTGGGGGCAACACTGAAGCTTTCTTT.

This clone was seen only once. The CDR3 region has the DNA TGTGCCAGCAGCTCTCAGGGTTGGGGTTGGGGCACCTACAATGAGCAGTTCTTC. Residues: CASSSQGWGWGTYNEQFF. The rearrangement uses TRBV7-6 and TRBJ2-1; D is perhaps TRBD1 (5 bases). Deletions cut 4 bases from V and 2 bases from J, with 21 bases between. CDR1 is SGHVS, CDR2 FNYEAQ, per germline. The CDR3 covers 18 residues.

This chain uses TRBV9 with TRBJ2-5; possible D gene TRBD1, 7 bases. Germline loops: CDR1 SGDLS, CDR2 YYNGEE. V was cut by 4 bases and J by 3 bases, with 13 bases left in between. This CDR3 contains 14 residues. DNA of the CDR3: TGTGCCAGCAGCCCGGAGGGACAGAAAGAGACCCAGTACTTC. This codes for CASSPEGQKETQYF.

The count of this clone is one. The chain recombines TRBV24-1 with TRBJ2-1, with 9 nucleotides matching TRBD2. Per germline, CDR1 KGHDR and CDR2 SFDVKD. With 9 bases clipped from V and 8 bases from J, the junction kept 16 bases outside the gene matches. The CDR3 sequence is 16 residues long. The CDR3 bases are TGTGCCACCCCGGAGGGGGCCAGCGGGGGGCGGCATGAGCAGTTCTTC. Amino acids: CATPEGASGGRHEQFF.

The rearrangement joins TRBV7-9 to TRBJ2-1, with D possibly TRBD2 on 6 matching bases. Germline V gene data show CDR1 as SEHNR and CDR2 as FQNEAQ (reference sequence). The CDR3 totals 11 residues. With 8 bases removed from V and 5 bases from J, the gap between germline ends came to 7 bases. CDR3 in DNA: TGTGCCAGCCAGCGGGACAATGAGCAGTTCTTC. It encodes CASQRDNEQFF.

Notes on this clone: Different DNA sequences within this sample yield the same CDR3. This chain uses TRBV5-4 with TRBJ2-3; tentative D call: TRBD2 (6 bases). Germline V gene lookup returns CDR1 SGHNT and CDR2 YYREEE (reference sequence). Trimming took 4 bases from V and 2 from J, leaving 11 bases between them. This CDR3 contains 14 residues. The CDR3 region is CASSLAGSTDTQYF. As DNA, the CDR3 is TGTGCCAGCAGCCTGGCGGGGTCCACAGATACGCAGTATTTT.

This clone was counted once. The genes are TRBV29-1 and TRBJ2-7, with 7 bases matching TRBD1. After removal of 5 bases from V and 3 bases from J, the junction contained 7 bases not matched to a gene. The CDR3 loop spans 13 amino acids. Germline V gene data show CDR1 as SQVTM and CDR2 as ANQGSEA. This chain's CDR3 is CSVWNGQDYEQYF. The CDR3 DNA is TGCAGCGTTTGGAACGGACAGGACTACGAGCAGTACTTC.

V is TRBV19 and J is TRBJ2-7, with a possible D match to TRBD1 (6 bases). V shed 4 bases and J shed 2 bases, with 12 bases lying between them. Germline values: CDR1 LNHDA, CDR2 SQIVND (reference sequence). The CDR3 is 14 amino acids. The CDR3, as DNA: TGTGCCAGTAGTAACGAACAGGGTACCTACGAGCAGTACTTC. Translated, it gives CASSNEQGTYEQYF.

The chain has TRBV4-1 and TRBJ2-5; 10 positions agree with TRBD2. The CDR3 runs to 16 residues. The trim removed 4 bases at V and 4 bases at J, leaving 9 bases unmatched. Germline CDR1 and CDR2: MGHRA and YSYEKL. CDR3 sequence reads: CASSPGGSGGGETQYF. Written as DNA, the CDR3 is TGCGCCAGCAGCCCCGGGGGAAGCGGGGGGGGAGAGACCCAGTACTTC.

The chain uses TRBV5-4 and TRBJ2-7; tentative D call: TRBD2 (6 bases). Germline V gene sequence: CDR1 SGHNT, CDR2 YYREEE (reference sequence). The CDR3 runs to 14 residues. The V end was cut by 4 bases, the J end by 0 bases, with 11 bases between. CDR3 sequence reads: CASSPSGSSYEQYF. The CDR3 DNA follows: TGTGCCAGCAGCCCTTCCGGGAGCTCCTACGAGCAGTACTTC.

The CDR3 reads CASSLDLGHTERTYEQYF. DNA for the CDR3: TGTGCCAGCAGCTTGGACTTGGGGCACACCGAACGAACCTACGAGCAGTACTTC. The rearrangement links TRBV5-5 to TRBJ2-7; tentatively, D is TRBD1 (5 bases). V was trimmed by 0 bases and J by 2 bases, leaving 21 bases between them. Germline CDR1 SGHKS, CDR2 YYEKEE (reference sequence). The CDR3 consists of 18 residues.

The chain joins TRBV7-9 to TRBJ1-2; 7 positions agree with TRBD1. CDR3 length equals 14 residues. Losses at the gene ends were 1 base for V and 8 bases for J; bases not matched to a gene: 7. CDR1 is SEHNR, CDR2 FQNEAQ, per germline (reference sequence). The CDR3 nucleotides are TGTGCCAGCAGCTTAGTCAACAGGGGTGGGGGCTACACCTTC. Amino acids: CASSLVNRGGGYTF.